A single sample gave rise to the 5 T cell receptor beta chains below, sequenced in a study of blood T cells in healthy people across ages. Using a J-beta primer mix together with a sample-barcoded 5' primer, a second PCR was run for roughly 6 to 11 cycles. A single record per CDR3 protein comes from TCRdb applying MiXCR to the 5' RACE reads. Among about 1.4 million distinct CDR3 sequences listed, 59% were seen once. Sequencing was performed on blood. These receptor sequences come from a man between 18 and 35 years old in good health.

A single count supports this clonotype. The rearrangement links TRBV9 to TRBJ2-7; TRBD2 is a possible D gene (6 bases). The CDR3 runs to 16 residues. CDR1 and CDR2 (germline): SGDLS, YYNGEE. V was pared by 4 bases and J by 0 bases, with 17 bases between. As DNA, the CDR3 is TGTGCCAGCAGCCCCGAGGGACTCAAAAGCTCCTACGAGCAGTACTTC. Translated, it gives CASSPEGLKSSYEQYF.

This clonotype was recorded a few times. V usage is TRBV6-1 and J usage is TRBJ2-5; D ambiguous. V lost 7 bases to trimming and J lost 11 bases, with 14 bases between them. The CDR3 consists of 11 residues. In germline, CDR1 is MNHNS, CDR2 SASEGT. CDR3 DNA sequence: TGTGCCAGCACCGACGCGGCTGCGCAGTACTTC. Translating it yields CASTDAAAQYF.

V gene TRBV7-2 combines with J gene TRBJ2-3, with 9 bases fitting TRBD1. The CDR3 is made up of 15 amino acids. With V trimmed by 5 bases and J by 7 bases, 10 bases remained unmatched. Germline assignment: CDR1 SGHTA and CDR2 FQGNSA. The CDR3 coding sequence is TGTGCCAGCAGCCTCGAGGGGACAGGGATGAATACGCAGTATTTT. As protein: CASSLEGTGMNTQYF. The variable domain in full, with the rest retrieved from reference TRBV7-2 and TRBJ2-3, is GAGVSQSPSNKVTEKGKDVELRCDPISGHTALYWYRQSLGQGLEFLIYFQGNSAPDKSGLPSDRFSAERTGGSVSTLTIQRTQQEDSAVYLCASSLEGTGMNTQYFGPGTRLTVL.

This rearrangement joins TRBV5-1 to TRBJ2-3, with TRBD2 as a possible D gene (5 bases). Germline CDR1 reads SGHRS; CDR2 reads YFSETQ. CDR3 length: 17 amino acids. V gave up 4 bases and J gave up 0 bases, with 18 bases separating them. The CDR3 bases are TGCGCCAGCAGCCCTCACGCCGGACTGGGTAGCACAGATACGCAGTATTTT. Translating gives CASSPHAGLGSTDTQYF.

The rearrangement joins TRBV5-1 to TRBJ2-3, with 8 bases that match TRBD2. J was trimmed by 2 bases and V by 4 bases; bases with no gene match: 9. CDR3 size: 16 residues. In germline, CDR1 is SGHRS, CDR2 YFSETQ. The CDR3 spells CASSGRTSRITDTQYF. The DNA for the CDR3 is TGCGCCAGCAGCGGAAGGACTAGCAGGATCACAGATACGCAGTATTTT.